This T cell receptor (beta chain) originates from a study of cytomegalovirus exposure and HLA in healthy donors. The length of the CDR3 is 13 residues. V was shortened by 1 base and J by 0 bases, with 3 bases between the two germline ends. Per the germline V gene, CDR1 is SGHTA and CDR2 is FQGTGA. The study's findings and limits: While the bulk of TCR sequences proved rare, some public TCRs turned up in many donors. In a later analysis, compared with equally common non-associated chains, HLA-associated beta chains were more expanded. A later analysis reportedly found fewer N-insertions in an Asian-associated ancestry cluster than the roughly 670-donor mean.

13 Jbeta primers and 60 Vbeta primers were used for the PCR. The table came from immunoSEQ multiplex PCR; TCRdb's copy has only in-frame clones and leaves some out. The table includes about 140,000 clones, roughly 80% detected once. About this clone: Antigen specificity is unknown.

The J gene is TRBJ1-1, the V gene TRBV7-3; no clear D. This TCR was recovered from a female donor in good health and CMV-seronegative. Sequenced input: PBMCs. CDR3 residues: CASSLSMNTEAFF. The CDR3 DNA follows: TGTGCCAGCAGCTTAAGTATGAACACTGAAGCTTTCTTT.